This T cell receptor (beta chain) came from a study of human T cells and chemical hapten exposure. The wider study: Affected patients, primarily female, had alopecia areata, totalis or universalis.

General study points: TCRs at a frequency above 1 in 1000 stayed unchanged with DPC sensitization.

One entry per CDR3 protein results from TCRdb running MiXCR on the RACE reads. The data contain about 190,000 distinct CDR3 sequences, under 30% of them singletons. Time point given: patch test 3, about 24 weeks after DPC sensitization. Treatment given: therapeutic diphenylcyclopropenone sensitization with weekly scalp DPC. This clonotype was detected ten times or more. Its target is unknown. V lost 2 bases to trimming and J lost 1 base, with 5 bases between them. The CDR3 is 13 amino acids. The germline V gene encodes CDR1 MNHEY and CDR2 SVGEGT. The V call is TRBV6-2 or TRBV6-3, the J call TRBJ2-5, with D uncertain. The source was whole blood, collected in connection with sensitization to the hapten diphenylcyclopropenone (DPC). The origin of this receptor is a woman in her forties with alopecia areata. Some clones in this sample may be carry-over from other donors' samples. CDR3 residues: CASSYASQETQYF. CDR3 DNA: TGTGCCAGCAGTTACGCTAGCCAAGAGACCCAGTACTTC.